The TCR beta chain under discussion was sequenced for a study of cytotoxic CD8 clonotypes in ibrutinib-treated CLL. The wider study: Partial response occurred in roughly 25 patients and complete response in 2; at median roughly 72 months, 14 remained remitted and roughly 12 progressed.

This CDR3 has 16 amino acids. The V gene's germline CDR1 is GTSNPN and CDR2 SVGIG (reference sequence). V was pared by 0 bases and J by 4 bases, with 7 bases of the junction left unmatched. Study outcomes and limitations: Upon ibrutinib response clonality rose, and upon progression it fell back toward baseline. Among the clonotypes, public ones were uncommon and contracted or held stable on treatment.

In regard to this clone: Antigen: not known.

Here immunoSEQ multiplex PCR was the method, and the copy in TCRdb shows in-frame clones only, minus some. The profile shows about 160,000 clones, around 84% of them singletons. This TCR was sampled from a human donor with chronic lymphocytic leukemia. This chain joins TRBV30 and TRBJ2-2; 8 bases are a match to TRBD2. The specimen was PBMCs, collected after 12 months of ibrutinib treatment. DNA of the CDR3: TGTGCCTGGAGTGTCGCGGCGGGGGGCCCCACCGGGGAGCTGTTTTTT. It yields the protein CAWSVAAGGPTGELFF. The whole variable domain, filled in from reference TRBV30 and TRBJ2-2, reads SQTIHQWPATLVQPVGSPLSLECTVEGTSNPNLYWYRQAAGRGLQLLFYSVGIGQISSEVPQNLSASRPQDRQFILSSKKLLLSDSGFYLCAWSVAAGGPTGELFFGEGSRLTVL.